The T cell receptor (beta chain) under discussion was sequenced for a study of graft-versus-host responses after intestinal transplantation. Notes on this clone: Antigen: not known.

The data were produced by immunoSEQ multiplex PCR, yet TCRdb's version contains in-frame clones alone and is incomplete. In the table there are approximately 93,000 clones, approximately 90% of which are singletons. CDR1 is SEHNR and CDR2 is FQNEAQ in the germline V gene (reference sequence). The CDR3 loop spans 14 amino acids. V shed 6 bases and J 3 bases; nucleotides not matched to a gene: 5. This chain connects TRBV7-9 to TRBJ2-5; TRBD2 matches at 9 bases. The material sequenced was unstimulated CD8+ T cells sorted from spleen or lymph node cells, taken before transplant. This TCR was sampled from a human donor who was the organ donor for an intestinal transplant. In DNA, the CDR3 is TGTGCCAGCAGAGCGGGAGGTAGAGAAGAGACCCAGTACTTC. This gives the protein CASRAGGREETQYF.